The source of this T cell receptor (beta chain) is a study of blood T cell repertoires in COVID-19 (dated by TCRdb to about 2020). Looking at the study overall: Samples from collaborators originated in the United States, Italy and Spain and spanned both the acute and convalescent phases of COVID-19. Samples came from the ongoing ImmuneRACE study (first 160 participants) plus 1,254 subjects from 6 global collaborators. A de-identified subject ID, COVID-19 status, age in years and sex were almost always included in the sample metadata. The repertoires were made available in a free public database intended to serve as a resource for research on the immune response to SARS-CoV-2. Subjects who had been exposed to COVID-19, were actively infected with it, or had recovered from it provided the deeply sampled blood TCRbeta repertoires that made up the dataset. The material from the prospective study consisted of cDNA or gDNA derived from T cells, B-cell-depleted T cells, or PBMCs. Where available, HLA class I and class II types were obtained from metadata supplied by the sample provider rather than from assay-based typing. What the study reported, not specific to this receptor: The amount of clinical and demographic metadata varied by source and participant and was provided uncurated.

TCRbeta CDR3 regions were amplified from genomic DNA using the immunoSEQ Assay, a bias-controlled multiplex PCR. Concerning the study's data processing: Within the assay, amplification of reference gene primers was used to estimate how many nucleated cells each sample contained. To quantify the absolute abundance of each unique TCRbeta CDR3 rearrangement, sequence reads were collapsed and filtered. For each sample, productive Simpson clonality was calculated as the square root of Simpson's diversity index across productive rearrangements. As stored in TCRdb, this immuneACCESS dataset retains in-frame rearrangements with V and J assigned. A fraction of the clones does not appear; measured against another copy, unresolved V genes explain less than half of the discrepancy, and the remainder lacks a known reason. For V, J and clone size, that table is used; D and trimming come from the DNA. This sample holds some 200,000 clones; approximately 86% were observed only once. Of the sample, 4% to 6.5% is held by the ten largest clones.

Clipping removes 0 bases from V and 4 bases from J, with 1 as the unmatched junction base count. Including cysteine and phenylalanine, the CDR3 has 15 amino acids. Left in the record is the CDR3 DNA by itself, 45 bases read in frame from the first base. CDR1 is given as LGHNA and CDR2 as YSLEER, both from the germline V gene. This clone was picked up a small number of times. Its specific antigen is unknown. No quality values exist for individual bases; no much larger clone is one base distant. Participants in the prospective study were enrolled through a virtual design, were aged roughly 18 to 100 years, and lived in about two dozen United States geographic areas. To assign participants to cohorts, the prospective study relied on clinical history that participants themselves reported in a screening survey and a study questionnaire. In the prospective study, mobile phlebotomists collected whole blood, serum and a nasopharyngeal or oropharyngeal swab from each participant. Participants in the prospective study had the option to provide additional blood draws and questionnaires over a 2-month period. Prospective study blood samples were shipped either frozen or at room temperature before DNA extraction.

The V and J genes are TRBV4-3 and TRBJ1-3, with TRBD1 identical over 9 junction bases. Sequenced material: PBMCs or T cells enriched from blood (not recorded which). This clonotype was obtained from a woman aged 60-75 years with acute COVID-19. The nucleotide sequence reads as follows: TGCGCCAGCAGCCAAGATGGGACAGGGGGAAACACCATATATTTT. The resulting protein is CASSQDGTGGNTIYF.